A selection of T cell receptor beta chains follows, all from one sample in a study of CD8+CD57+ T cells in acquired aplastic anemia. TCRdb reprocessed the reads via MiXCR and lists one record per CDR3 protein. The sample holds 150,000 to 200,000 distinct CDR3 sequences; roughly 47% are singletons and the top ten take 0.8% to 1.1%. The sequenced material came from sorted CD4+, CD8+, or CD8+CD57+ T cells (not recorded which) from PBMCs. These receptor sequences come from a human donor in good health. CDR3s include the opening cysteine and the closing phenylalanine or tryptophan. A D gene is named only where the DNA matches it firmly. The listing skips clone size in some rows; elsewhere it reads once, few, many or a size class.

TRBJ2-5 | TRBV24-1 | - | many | CATSDLPGLGKETQYF | TGTGCCACCAGTGACCTTCCGGGTTTGGGGAAAGAGACCCAGTACTTC
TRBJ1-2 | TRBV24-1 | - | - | CATSDLALDYGYTF | TGTGCCACCAGTGATTTGGCCCTTGACTATGGCTACACCTTC
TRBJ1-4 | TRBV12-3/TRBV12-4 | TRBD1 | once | CASSQTGEGEKLFF | TGTGCCAGCAGCCAAACAGGGGAGGGTGAAAAACTGTTTTTT
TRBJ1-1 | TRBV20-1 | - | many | CSARGWGQKNTEAFF | TGCAGTGCTAGAGGGTGGGGGCAGAAGAACACTGAAGCTTTCTTT
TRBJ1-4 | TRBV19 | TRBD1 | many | CASTRLDRENEKLFF | TGTGCCAGCACCCGCCTGGACAGGGAAAATGAAAAACTGTTTTTT
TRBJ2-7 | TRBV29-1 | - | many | CSALGHLSYEQYF | TGCAGCGCCCTTGGACACCTCTCCTACGAGCAGTACTTC
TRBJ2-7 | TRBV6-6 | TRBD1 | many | CASSYRDRGREQYF | TGTGCCAGCAGTTACCGGGACAGGGGGCGCGAGCAGTACTTC
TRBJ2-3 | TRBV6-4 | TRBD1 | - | CASSYGTGADTQYF | TGTGCCAGCAGTTACGGGACAGGGGCAGATACGCAGTATTTT
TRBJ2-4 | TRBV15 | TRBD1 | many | CATSARTGAKNIQYF | TGTGCCACCAGCGCGCGGACAGGGGCCAAAAACATTCAGTACTTC
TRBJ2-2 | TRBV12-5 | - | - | CASGPKGSGELFF | TGTGCTAGTGGCCCCAAGGGATCCGGGGAGCTGTTTTTT
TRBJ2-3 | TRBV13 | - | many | CASSRSRLGDTQYF | TGTGCCAGCAGCCGTTCCCGGTTGGGAGATACGCAGTATTTT
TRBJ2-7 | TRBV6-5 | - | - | CASSYSAYEQYF | TGTGCCAGCAGTTACAGTGCCTACGAGCAGTACTTC
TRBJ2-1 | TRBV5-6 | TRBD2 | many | CATSGTSSWYPPNEQFF | TGTGCCACATCCGGGACTAGCTCGTGGTATCCCCCCAATGAGCAGTTCTTC
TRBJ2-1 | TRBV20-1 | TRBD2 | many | CSVLPGLAGNEQFF | TGCAGTGTATTACCGGGACTAGCGGGCAATGAGCAGTTCTTC
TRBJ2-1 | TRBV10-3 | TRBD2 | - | CAILSGDEQFF | TGTGCCATTTTAAGCGGGGACGAGCAGTTCTTC
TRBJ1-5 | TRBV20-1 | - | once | CSARDWNREHQPQHF | TGCAGTGCTAGAGATTGGAACAGGGAGCATCAGCCCCAGCATTTT
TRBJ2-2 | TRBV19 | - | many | CASSWTEAAGELFF | TGTGCCAGTAGCTGGACAGAGGCCGCCGGGGAGCTGTTTTTT
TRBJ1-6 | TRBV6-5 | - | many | CASSNPRGRSPLHF | TGTGCCAGCAGTAACCCGAGGGGGAGGTCACCCCTCCACTTT
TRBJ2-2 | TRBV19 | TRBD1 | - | CASSPDRAGGLFF | TGTGCCAGTAGTCCTGACAGGGCTGGTGGGCTGTTTTTT
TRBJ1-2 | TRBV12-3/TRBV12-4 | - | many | CASSLAGAQGASYGYTF | TGTGCCAGCAGTTTAGCGGGAGCCCAGGGCGCATCCTATGGCTACACCTTC
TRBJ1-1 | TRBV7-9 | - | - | CASSLVVRIDTEAFF | TGTGCCAGCAGCTTAGTCGTTCGGATCGACACTGAAGCTTTCTTT
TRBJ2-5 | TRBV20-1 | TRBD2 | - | CSASRLAEKETQYF | TGCAGTGCTAGTAGACTAGCGGAAAAAGAGACCCAGTACTTC
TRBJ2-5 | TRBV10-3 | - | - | CAISRVRPKYQETQYF | TGTGCCATCAGTAGGGTCCGACCAAAGTACCAAGAGACCCAGTACTTC
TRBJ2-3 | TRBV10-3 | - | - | CAISEAGTADTQYF | TGTGCCATCAGTGAGGCGGGGACGGCAGATACGCAGTATTTT
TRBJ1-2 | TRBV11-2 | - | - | CASSKRQVYGYTF | TGTGCCAGCAGCAAAAGACAGGTCTATGGCTACACCTTC
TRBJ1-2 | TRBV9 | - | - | CASSALGRGANYGYTF | TGTGCCAGCAGCGCCCTTGGAAGGGGGGCAAACTATGGCTACACCTTC
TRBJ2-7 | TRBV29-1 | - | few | CSVVGTRSYEQYF | TGCAGCGTTGTGGGGACCCGGTCCTACGAGCAGTACTTC
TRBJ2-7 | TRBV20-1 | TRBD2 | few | CSARGLAGSYEQYF | TGCAGTGCTAGAGGACTAGCGGGCTCCTACGAGCAGTACTTC
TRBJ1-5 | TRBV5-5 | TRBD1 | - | CASSFQTGNSNQPQHF | TGTGCCAGCAGCTTCCAGACAGGGAATAGCAATCAGCCCCAGCATTTT
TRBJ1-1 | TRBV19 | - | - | CASKAFVGLNTEAFF | TGTGCCAGTAAGGCATTTGTGGGGCTTAACACTGAAGCTTTCTTT
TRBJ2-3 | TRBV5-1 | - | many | CASSFDGTDTQYF | TGCGCCAGCAGCTTCGACGGCACAGATACGCAGTATTTT
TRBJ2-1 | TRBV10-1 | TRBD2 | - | CASSGASGGTEQFF | TGCGCCAGCAGTGGGGCTAGCGGGGGTACTGAGCAGTTCTTC
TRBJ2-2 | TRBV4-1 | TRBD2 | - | CASSGRLAGVHTGELFF | TGCGCCAGCAGCGGAAGACTAGCGGGGGTACACACCGGGGAGCTGTTTTTT